This T cell receptor (beta chain) is from a study of CD8+ T cells in alopecia areata. Study summary: Twice daily, treated patients received 5 to 10 mg of oral tofacitinib.

Sequencing templates came from extracted RNA that was reverse transcribed into cDNA. Repertoires were generated with immunoSEQ multiplex PCR, while TCRdb's copy carries only in-frame clones and drops some. The sample holds around 100,000 clones; roughly two fifths are singletons and the top ten take around 20%. Noted treatment: oral pan-JAK inhibitor, 5-10 mg twice daily. Samples from alopecia areata patients were lesional scalp punch biopsies and peripheral blood. CDR1 is MGHDK and CDR2 is SYGVNS in the germline V gene. V shed 7 bases and J shed 5 bases, with 17 bases lying between them. This CDR3 has 14 residues.

This clonotype was obtained from a human donor with alopecia areata. Sample: CD8+ T cells sorted from blood, taken at week 24, from a patient treated with tofacitinib. The chain is built from TRBV25-1 and TRBJ2-5, with D maybe TRBD1 (5 bases). This CDR3 is CASTGTGPWETQYF. CDR3 bases: TGTGCCAGCACGGGTACAGGACCCTGGGAGACCCAGTACTTC.